The 30 T cell receptor beta chains presented below share a single source sample, sequenced in a study of shared clonotypes between healthy human individuals. CD45RO-negative cells were positively selected for CCR7, leaving out terminally differentiated effector memory CD45RA+ cells. This table comes from immunoSEQ multiplex PCR, and its TCRdb copy is limited to in-frame clones, with some not included. The repertoire has over 2,000,000 clones, 93% of them found once; the top ten carry more than 1.5%. The sample was naive CD8+ T cells from PBMCs. The receptors originated from a man between 18 and 29 years old in good health. Some clones in this sample may be carry-over from other donors' samples.

V usage is TRBV28 and J usage is TRBJ1-4, with D unclear. V lost 6 bases to trimming and J lost 8 bases, with 16 bases between them. CDR1 and CDR2 (germline): MDHEN, SYDVKM. The CDR3 length is 14 residues. CDR3 DNA: TGTGCCAGCAGCCCCCTTCCTCCGAGGGAAAAACTGTTTTTT. Its translation: CASSPLPPREKLFF.

The chain employs TRBV27 and TRBJ1-1; D perhaps matches TRBD1 (5 bases). This CDR3 has 13 residues. The germline V gene has CDR1 MNHEY and CDR2 SMNVEV (reference sequence). Trimming pared 5 bases from V and 7 bases from J, leaving 14 bases between. The CDR3 sequence is CASSIRDRYEAFF. The CDR3 coding sequence is TGTGCCAGCAGTATCCGGGACCGCTATGAAGCTTTCTTT.

V usage is TRBV27 and J usage is TRBJ1-1; D gene ambiguous. CDR1 and CDR2 (germline): MNHEY, SMNVEV (reference sequence). CDR3 length equals 13 residues. The CDR3 here is CASGYGMNTEAFF. Here the CDR3 DNA reads TGTGCATCGGGCTACGGAATGAACACTGAAGCTTTCTTT.

The chain uses TRBV11-2 and TRBJ1-3, with TRBD1 as a possible D gene (6 bases). This CDR3 comprises 15 residues. Per the germline V gene, CDR1 is SGHAT and CDR2 is FQNNGV. Between the trimmed V and J ends, which lost 5 bases and 5 bases, there was a span of 16 bases. This CDR3 reads CASSRSGDCRNTIYF. In DNA form, the CDR3 reads TGTGCCAGCAGCCGCTCAGGGGATTGCAGAAACACCATATATTTT.

This clone was seen a few times. The chain joins TRBV9 to TRBJ1-2; no reliable D call. The germline gives CDR1 SGDLS, CDR2 YYNGEE. The V gene lost 4 bases and the J gene lost 2 bases, with 9 bases spanning the gap. This CDR3 is built from 13 residues. The CDR3 DNA is TGTGCCAGCAGCCCCTTGGGCAACTATGGCTACACCTTC. It is translated as CASSPLGNYGYTF.

This clone was found once. This chain uses TRBV13 with TRBJ2-7; D unclear. V dropped 3 bases and J dropped 2 bases, with 8 bases sitting between them. CDR1 is PRHDT, CDR2 FYEKMQ, per germline (reference sequence). The CDR3 length is 13 residues. CDR3 sequence reads: CASSFQETYEQYF. For the CDR3, the DNA is TGTGCCAGCAGCTTTCAGGAGACCTACGAGCAGTACTTC.

In DNA form, the CDR3 reads TGTGCCACCCACTCACTAGCGGGGGATGAGCAGTACTTC. It translates to CATHSLAGDEQYF. The chain employs TRBV2 and TRBJ2-7; TRBD2 matches 11 bases. The CDR3 length is 13 residues. Trimming took 10 bases from V and 7 from J; bases not matched to a gene: 9. Looked up from germline, CDR1 is SNHLY and CDR2 is FYNNEI.

The chain combines TRBV9 with TRBJ1-3, with a tentative D call TRBD1 (5 bases). This CDR3 is built from 16 residues. V lost 3 bases and J lost 0, with 13 bases in between. Per the germline V gene, CDR1 is SGDLS and CDR2 is YYNGEE. The CDR3 DNA reads TGTGCCAGCAGCGCCAGGGATTCCATCTCTGGAAACACCATATATTTT. It is translated as CASSARDSISGNTIYF.

This chain's CDR3 is CASSVGGHRSNQPQHF. As DNA, the CDR3 is TGTGCCAGCAGCGTAGGCGGACATCGGAGCAATCAGCCCCAGCATTTT. The chain recombines TRBV9 with TRBJ1-5; D possibly corresponds to TRBD1 (5 bases). The germline V and J ends were trimmed by 0 bases and 1 base, with 11 bases remaining between them. Per germline, CDR1 SGDLS and CDR2 YYNGEE. The CDR3 is 16 amino acids.

The table lists this clone with a count of one. The chain uses TRBV7-3 and TRBJ2-3; tentative D call: TRBD1 (5 bases). The CDR3 totals 15 residues. Trimming removed 4 bases from V and 0 bases from J, with 11 bases in between. Per the germline V gene, CDR1 is SGHTA and CDR2 is FQGTGA. The CDR3 DNA sequence: TGTGCCAGCAGCTCAGGACAAACTAGCACAGATACGCAGTATTTT. It specifies CASSSGQTSTDTQYF.

Worth noting for this clone: Germline is not matched at one junction end, which may reflect a read error. The chain combines TRBV5-5 with TRBJ1-1; 7 bases agree with TRBD1. The CDR3 loop spans 11 amino acids. Germline CDR1 is SGHKS and CDR2 is YYEKEE (reference sequence). The DNA for the CDR3 is TGTGCCAGCAGCTTGCCGCCCAGGGGGGCTTTT. It specifies CASSLPPRGAF.

CDR3 amino acids: CASSLSGFGQFF. DNA for the CDR3: TGTGCCAGCAGTTTATCTGGGTTTGGGCAGTTCTTC. The chain uses TRBV27 and TRBJ2-1; D call uncertain. Germline-derived CDR1 and CDR2 are MNHEY and SMNVEV (reference sequence). The CDR3 is 12 amino acids. Trimming cost V 0 bases and J 12 bases, with 9 bases left between them.

The chain couples TRBV29-1 to TRBJ2-2; 7 nucleotides match TRBD2. CDR3 length equals 14 residues. Per germline, CDR1 SQVTM and CDR2 ANQGSEA. The trim removed 7 bases at V and 4 bases at J, leaving 9 bases unmatched. This CDR3 is CSALLPSGTGELFF. For the CDR3, the DNA is TGCAGCGCCCTACTGCCTAGCGGCACCGGGGAGCTGTTTTTT.

The chain couples TRBV28 to TRBJ2-3, with TRBD2 identical over 8 bases. Germline lookup yields CDR1 MDHEN and CDR2 SYDVKM. The CDR3 has 14 amino acids. The junction had 7 bases not matched to a gene; V was cut back by 6 bases and J by 5 bases. CDR3: CASSPTSVGDTQYF. For the CDR3, the DNA is TGTGCCAGCAGCCCGACTAGCGTCGGAGATACGCAGTATTTT.

The genes are TRBV28 and TRBJ2-3; D gene ambiguous. CDR1 MDHEN and CDR2 SYDVKM come from the germline V gene. Trimming cost V 3 bases and J 4 bases, with 11 bases left between them. The CDR3 runs to 14 residues. CDR3 sequence: CASSFGVDSDTQYF. The DNA for the CDR3 is TGTGCCAGCAGTTTCGGCGTGGATTCAGATACGCAGTATTTT.

This sequence joins TRBV28 and TRBJ1-1; D ambiguous. This CDR3 is built from 13 residues. Trimming took off 8 bases at V and 4 bases at J, with 14 bases between the two ends. Looked up from germline, CDR1 is MDHEN and CDR2 is SYDVKM. This CDR3 reads CASHIGLSTEAFF. In DNA form, the CDR3 reads TGTGCCAGCCATATAGGGTTGAGCACTGAAGCTTTCTTT.

The CDR3 nucleotides read TGTGCCAGCAGTTTGGGGACAGCTTCTTTCAATGAGCAGTTCTTC. Protein sequence: CASSLGTASFNEQFF. The rearrangement links TRBV28 to TRBJ2-1; the match to TRBD1 covers 7 bases. After removal of 3 bases from V and 6 bases from J, the junction contained 8 bases not matched to a gene. Germline V gene data show CDR1 as MDHEN and CDR2 as SYDVKM. CDR3 length: 15 residues.

Note on this clone: The same CDR3 arises from other DNA sequences in this sample as well. The CDR3 sequence is CASSVGGSGELFF. CDR3 nucleotides: TGTGCCAGCAGCGTAGGGGGATCCGGGGAGCTGTTTTTT. This chain joins TRBV9 and TRBJ2-2; D uncertain. Germline CDR1 SGDLS, CDR2 YYNGEE. The CDR3 extends over 13 amino acids. The V end lost 0 bases, the J end lost 6 bases, and 6 bases lay between the germline ends.

The chain carries TRBV30 and TRBJ2-5; 10 bases are a match to TRBD1. The DNA matches TRBJ2-7 better at its end, which makes the J call doubtful. This CDR3 region has 15 residues. Germline V gives CDR1 GTSNPN, CDR2 SVGIG (reference sequence). In DNA form, the CDR3 reads TGTGCCTGGCCCATGGGGGACAGGGGAGGCTACGAGCAGTACTTC. This codes for CAWPMGDRGGYEQYF.

CDR3 loop: CASSVGTTGNTIYF. The CDR3 bases are TGTGCCAGCAGCGTAGGGACAACTGGAAACACCATATATTTT. The rearrangement joins TRBV9 to TRBJ1-3, with D perhaps matching TRBD1 (5 bases). Germline lookup yields CDR1 SGDLS and CDR2 YYNGEE. The ends were cut back, 0 bases at V and 2 bases at J, with 6 bases in the middle. The CDR3 loop spans 14 amino acids.

V usage is TRBV2 and J usage is TRBJ1-2; 7 nucleotides agree with TRBD1. CDR1 SNHLY and CDR2 FYNNEI come from the germline V gene. The V gene end was trimmed by 0 bases and the J gene end by 2 bases; junction bases not matched to a gene: 6. CDR3 length: 16 amino acids. The CDR3 sequence: CASSEARAGGNYGYTF. As DNA, the CDR3 is TGTGCCAGCAGTGAAGCGCGGGCAGGGGGGAACTATGGCTACACCTTC.

In the case of this clone: This CDR3 is also generated by other DNA sequences in the sample. The chain is built from TRBV9 and TRBJ1-2, with a weak D call TRBD1 (5 bases). This CDR3 contains 15 residues. Germline V lookup: CDR1 SGDLS, CDR2 YYNGEE. The germline V and J ends were trimmed by 3 bases and 9 bases, with 21 bases remaining between them. The CDR3 region is CASSADPRDSGSYTF. The CDR3 DNA reads TGTGCCAGCAGCGCAGACCCCCGGGACTCGGGAAGCTACACCTTC.

As concerns this clone: The same CDR3 is also encoded by other DNA sequences in this sample. This sequence joins TRBV27 and TRBJ2-5, with a weak D call TRBD1 (6 bases). CDR3 length: 14 residues. CDR1 is MNHEY, CDR2 SMNVEV, per germline (reference sequence). V lost 3 bases and J 1 base, leaving 9 bases between the germline ends. The CDR3, as DNA: TGTGCCAGCAGTTTTTTGGGGGCCCAAGAGACCCAGTACTTC. Encoded protein: CASSFLGAQETQYF.

This chain connects TRBV11-1 to TRBJ2-1; D not certain. The V gene lost 7 bases and the J gene lost 5 bases, with 21 bases spanning the gap. Germline V gene data show CDR1 as SGHAT and CDR2 as FQDESV (reference sequence). The CDR3 length is 16 residues. The DNA of the CDR3 is TGTGCCAGCAAAGTGGGAAGACTGGCTCTCAACAATGAGCAGTTCTTC. Protein: CASKVGRLALNNEQFF.

The chain joins TRBV16 to TRBJ2-7; D gene uncertain. The V and J ends lost 7 bases and 0 bases respectively, with 16 bases between them. The germline CDR1 and CDR2 sequences are KGHSY and FQNENV. The CDR3 consists of 15 residues. CDR3 residues: CASNSKGLPSYEQYF. The CDR3 DNA follows: TGTGCCAGCAACTCCAAAGGGTTACCCTCCTACGAGCAGTACTTC.

This clone has a handful of counts. CDR3 residues: CASSLAPVYEQYF. For the CDR3, the DNA is TGTGCCAGCAGCTTAGCCCCCGTCTACGAGCAGTACTTC. This chain joins TRBV7-9 and TRBJ2-7; unclear D gene. The CDR3 contains 13 residues. Trimming stripped 0 bases from V and 3 bases from J, with 6 bases between. Germline V gene sequence: CDR1 SEHNR, CDR2 FQNEAQ (reference sequence).

J is TRBJ2-2 and V is TRBV27, with TRBD1 identical over 8 bases. V dropped 4 bases and J dropped 3; count of bases not matched to a gene: 10. The CDR3 spans 17 residues. In germline, CDR1 is MNHEY, CDR2 SMNVEV (reference sequence). The DNA of the CDR3 is TGTGCCAGCAGTTCGTACCCCCAGGGGGCGCACACCGGGGAGCTGTTTTTT. It codes for CASSSYPQGAHTGELFF.

This chain links TRBV7-9 with TRBJ1-1; a weak D match, TRBD1 (5 bases). Trimming removed 7 bases from V and 6 bases from J, with 15 bases in between. Germline lookup yields CDR1 SEHNR and CDR2 FQNEAQ (reference sequence). The CDR3 loop spans 13 amino acids. The CDR3 protein is CASTTPGGSEAFF. In nucleotides, the CDR3 is TGTGCCAGCACCACCCCGGGGGGGTCTGAAGCTTTCTTT.

The chain has TRBV4-1 and TRBJ2-2; D assignment may be TRBD1 or TRBD2 (5 bases each). Deletions cut 1 base from V and 6 bases from J, with 12 bases between. This CDR3 has 15 amino acids. Germline CDR1 reads MGHRA; CDR2 reads YSYEKL. The CDR3 DNA sequence: TGCGCCAGCAGCCAAGTTACGGGACCTGCCGGGGAGCTGTTTTTT. As protein: CASSQVTGPAGELFF.

The chain employs TRBV11-2 and TRBJ2-3, with 12 bases matching TRBD2. The germline V gene encodes CDR1 SGHAT and CDR2 FQNNGV. This CDR3 comprises 17 residues. The V segment lost 5 bases and the J segment 2 bases; nucleotides outside the gene matches: 8. The CDR3 sequence: CASSHGTSGLHTDTQYF. CDR3 sequence (DNA): TGTGCCAGCAGCCACGGGACTAGCGGGTTGCACACAGATACGCAGTATTTT.